This is a list of T cell receptor beta chains from one sample in a study of shared clonotypes between healthy human individuals. Sequencing was performed with immunoSEQ multiplex PCR; in TCRdb, only in-frame clones are kept and a portion is missing. The sample consists of 2 million to 2.5 million clones, 90% to 95% of them appearing once. Sequencing used naive CD4+ T cells from PBMCs. These receptors came from a man between 18 and 35 years old in good health. Some clones in this sample may be carry-over from other donors' samples. The CDR3 runs from the conserved cysteine through the conserved F or W. The D gene is left open where the match is weak. Clone size is shown for a subset of rows, as once, few, many or a class of expanded clone.

size,V,D,J,DNA,CDR3
-,TRBV4-1,-,TRBJ1-1,TGCGCCAGCAGCCAAGACTGGGCAGGGATGGGTGAAGCTTTCTTT,CASSQDWAGMGEAFF
-,TRBV29-1,TRBD1,TRBJ2-1,TGCAGCGTCGACAGGGGGAGCTCCTACAATGAGCAGTTCTTC,CSVDRGSSYNEQFF
once,TRBV10-2,-,TRBJ2-1,TGCGCCGACGATTTGGTAGCGGTATACAATGAGCAGTTCTTC,CADDLVAVYNEQFF
-,TRBV5-1,TRBD2,TRBJ2-3,TGCGCCAGCCATAGCGGGAGGGGGACAGATACGCAGTATTTT,CASHSGRGTDTQYF
-,TRBV30,TRBD2,TRBJ2-5,TGTGCCTGGAGTCCTAGACTAGCGGGACTAGAGACCCAGTACTTC,CAWSPRLAGLETQYF
-,TRBV28,TRBD1,TRBJ2-6,TGTGCCAGCAGCCACCCCCCCGGGACAGGGACCTCTGGGGCCAACGTCCTGACTTTC,CASSHPPGTGTSGANVLTF
-,TRBV28,TRBD1,TRBJ1-4,TGTGCCAGCAGATCCGGGACAGAGAGACTGTTTTTT,CASRSGTERLFF
-,TRBV4-3,-,TRBJ2-2,TGCGCCAGCAGCCAAGTTTGGACTATAAACACCGGGGAGCTGTTTTTT,CASSQVWTINTGELFF
once,TRBV4-3,TRBD2,TRBJ2-1,TGCGCCAGCGGGACTAGCGGGGACTACAATGAGCAGTTCTTC,CASGTSGDYNEQFF
-,TRBV11-3,-,TRBJ2-3,TGTGCCAGCAGCTTAGCACGAAGCACAGATACGCAGTATTTT,CASSLARSTDTQYF
-,TRBV7-2,-,TRBJ1-5,TGTGCCAGCAGCTTATTGGGTGGAGGGGAGCCCCAGCATTTT,CASSLLGGGEPQHF
-,TRBV5-1,-,TRBJ1-5,TGCGCCAGCAGCTTGGCCGGGACGGGTGTTCAGCCCCAGCATTTT,CASSLAGTGVQPQHF
-,TRBV19,-,TRBJ1-5,TGTGCCAGTAGTACCCGCCCGTTAAACAATCAGCCCCAGCATTTT,CASSTRPLNNQPQHF
-,TRBV7-2,-,TRBJ1-1,TGTGCCAGCAGTCAAGCGGGCGTGAACACTGAAGCTTTCTTT,CASSQAGVNTEAFF
-,TRBV28,-,TRBJ1-5,TGTGCCAGCAGTCCCCCGAGTGGCAGCAATCAGCCCCAGCATTTT,CASSPPSGSNQPQHF
-,TRBV27,TRBD2,TRBJ2-7,TGTGCCAGCAGTTTGATGTCGGCGGGAGTCTCCTACGAGCAGTACTTC,CASSLMSAGVSYEQYF
-,TRBV7-8,TRBD2,TRBJ2-1,TGTGCCAGCCTAGCGGGAGCCCATTCCTACAATGAGCAGTTCTTC,CASLAGAHSYNEQFF
-,TRBV9,-,TRBJ2-5,TGTGCCAGCAGCGTAGGGACCTTCCAAGAGACCCAGTACTTC,CASSVGTFQETQYF
-,TRBV5-1,-,TRBJ2-5,TGCGCCAGCACCTTGGGTACGGGTAGAGAAGAGACCCAGTACTTC,CASTLGTGREETQYF
-,TRBV18,-,TRBJ2-6,TGTGCCAGCTCACCCCCCCCTACAGGGGCCAACGTCCTGACTTTC,CASSPPPTGANVLTF
once,TRBV6-6,-,TRBJ2-1,TGTGCCAGCAGTTACTCTGGACGCATTGAGCAGTTCTTC,CASSYSGRIEQFF
-,TRBV15,-,TRBJ2-4,TGTGCCACCAGCAGAGTGGCCTATTCCAAAAACATTCAGTACTTC,CATSRVAYSKNIQYF
once,TRBV7-2,TRBD1,TRBJ2-5,TGTGCCAGCAGCTTCCTGGGACAGGGGGGGACCCAGTACTTC,CASSFLGQGGTQYF
once,TRBV5-1,TRBD2,TRBJ2-1,TGCGCCAGCAGCCCCCTGGGACTAGCGGGAGATCTCGATGAGCAGTTCTTC,CASSPLGLAGDLDEQFF
once,TRBV6-1,-,TRBJ1-1,TGTGCCAGCAGTGACCATGGTGGGGGAGCCACTGAAGCTTTCTTT,CASSDHGGGATEAFF
-,TRBV28,-,TRBJ1-1,TGTGCCAGCAGTACCGCCGTCGTGGTTACTGAAGCTTTCTTT,CASSTAVVVTEAFF
-,TRBV4-1,-,TRBJ1-3,TGCGCCAGCAGCCAAGCCGACTCCAGGGCTGGAAACACCATATATTTT,CASSQADSRAGNTIYF
-,TRBV7-8,-,TRBJ2-2,TGTGCCAGCAGCCTGAACACCGGGGAGCTGTTTTTT,CASSLNTGELFF
-,TRBV11-2,TRBD1,TRBJ2-5,TGTGCCAGCAGCAGCGGACAGGCAGAGACCCAGTACTTC,CASSSGQAETQYF
-,TRBV5-1,-,TRBJ1-4,TGCGCCAGCAGCTTGGGCGGGGCAACTAATGAAAAACTGTTTTTT,CASSLGGATNEKLFF
few,TRBV19,TRBD1,TRBJ1-5,TGTGCCAGTAGTATAAGGGGGACAGATAGCAATCAGCCCCAGCATTTT,CASSIRGTDSNQPQHF
-,TRBV28,-,TRBJ1-4,TGTGCCAGCAGTTTACTCGGGGAGTTAACTAATGAAAAACTGTTTTTT,CASSLLGELTNEKLFF
-,TRBV11-2,-,TRBJ2-1,TGTGCCAGCAGCTTAGCTGGGTCCGGCATGGAGTTCTTC,CASSLAGSGMEFF
-,TRBV29-1,-,TRBJ2-2,TGCAGCGTCGGACAGCTGAACACCGGGGAGCTGTTTTTT,CSVGQLNTGELFF
-,TRBV12-5,-,TRBJ1-1,TGTGCTAGTGGCGCCTCGAGTGGGGGCCTGACTGAAGCTTTCTTT,CASGASSGGLTEAFF
-,TRBV28,TRBD2,TRBJ2-7,TGTGCCAGCAGTTACCCGCGAGGGGCGGGAGGCAACGAGCAGTACTTC,CASSYPRGAGGNEQYF